Sequencing of this T cell receptor beta chain was carried out in a study of T cell repertoires in aging, cancer and after chemotherapy. Study-level information: Glioblastoma patients receiving temozolomide-based therapy gave paired samples before and after chemotherapy. The full dataset contained about 10 million TCR reads. Study outcomes and limitations: Compared with age-matched healthy donors, untreated hematological or solid cancer patients showed higher blood TCR clonality.

In regard to this clonotype: Its specificity is unknown.

Peripheral blood genomic DNA, not sorted cells or RNA, was the template. Unmatched junction bases numbered 12, after V lost 6 bases and J lost 3 bases. The CDR3 is 19 amino acids. TRB rearrangements spanning V, D and J were amplified using mixed TRB-A/B primers. TCRdb re-called the multiplex PCR reads with MiXCR, one entry per CDR3 protein. The repertoire holds under 900 distinct CDR3 sequences, with approximately 23% as singletons. The chain carries TRBV23-1 and TRBJ1-6, with 12 bases aligning to TRBD1. TRBV23-1 is an ORF; its function is uncertain. This TCR was recovered from a human donor with a solid tumor. The sequenced material came from blood. The CDR3 here is CASSDPGQGARRYNSPLHF. The CDR3 DNA sequence: TGCGCCAGCAGCGATCCGGGACAGGGGGCAAGGCGCTATAATTCACCCCTCCACTTT.